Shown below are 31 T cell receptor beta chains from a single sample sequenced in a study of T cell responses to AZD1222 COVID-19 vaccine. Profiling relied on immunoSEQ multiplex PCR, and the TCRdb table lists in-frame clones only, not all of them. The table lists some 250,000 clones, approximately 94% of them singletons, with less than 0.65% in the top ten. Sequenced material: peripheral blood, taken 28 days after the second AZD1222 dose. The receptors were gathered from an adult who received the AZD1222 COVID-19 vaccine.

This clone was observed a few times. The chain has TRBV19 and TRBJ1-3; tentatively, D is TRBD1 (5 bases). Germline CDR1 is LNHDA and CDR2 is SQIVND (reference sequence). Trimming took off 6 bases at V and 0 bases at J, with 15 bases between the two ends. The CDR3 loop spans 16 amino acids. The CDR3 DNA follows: TGTGCCAGTAGCATCAGACAGCGGACCTCTGGAAACACCATATATTTT. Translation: CASSIRQRTSGNTIYF. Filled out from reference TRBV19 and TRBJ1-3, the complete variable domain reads DGGITQSPKYLFRKEGQNVTLSCEQNLNHDAMYWYRQDPGQGLRLIYYSQIVNDFQKGDIAEGYSVSREKKESFPLTVTSAQKNPTAFYLCASSIRQRTSGNTIYFGEGSWLTVV.

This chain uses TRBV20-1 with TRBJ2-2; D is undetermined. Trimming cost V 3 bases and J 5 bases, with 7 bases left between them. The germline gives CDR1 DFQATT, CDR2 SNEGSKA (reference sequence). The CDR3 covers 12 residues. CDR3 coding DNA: TGCAGTGCTAGTGAAGAAACCGGGGAGCTGTTTTTT. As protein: CSASEETGELFF.

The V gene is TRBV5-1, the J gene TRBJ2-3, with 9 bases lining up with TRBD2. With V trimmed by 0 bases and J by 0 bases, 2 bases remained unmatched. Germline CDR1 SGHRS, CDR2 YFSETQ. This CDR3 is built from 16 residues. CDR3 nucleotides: TGCGCCAGCAGCTTGGATAGCGGGGGAAGCACAGATACGCAGTATTTT. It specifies CASSLDSGGSTDTQYF.

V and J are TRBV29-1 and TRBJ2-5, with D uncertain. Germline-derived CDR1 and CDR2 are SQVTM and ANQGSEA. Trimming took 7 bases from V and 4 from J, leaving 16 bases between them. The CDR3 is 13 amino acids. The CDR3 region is CSALVPTGETQYF. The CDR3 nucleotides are TGCAGCGCACTCGTCCCAACGGGAGAGACCCAGTACTTC.

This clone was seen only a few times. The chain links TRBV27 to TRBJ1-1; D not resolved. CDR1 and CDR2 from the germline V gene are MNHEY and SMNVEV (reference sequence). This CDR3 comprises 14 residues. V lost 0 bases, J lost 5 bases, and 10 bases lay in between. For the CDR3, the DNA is TGTGCCAGCAGTTTATCGATGGCGGGGACTGAAGCTTTCTTT. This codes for CASSLSMAGTEAFF.

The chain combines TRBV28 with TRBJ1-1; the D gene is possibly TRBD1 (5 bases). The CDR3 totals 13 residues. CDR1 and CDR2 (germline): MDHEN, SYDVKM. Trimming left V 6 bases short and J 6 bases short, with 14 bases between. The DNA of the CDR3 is TGTGCCAGCAGACTTTCTCTGACAGCTGAAGCTTTCTTT. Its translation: CASRLSLTAEAFF.

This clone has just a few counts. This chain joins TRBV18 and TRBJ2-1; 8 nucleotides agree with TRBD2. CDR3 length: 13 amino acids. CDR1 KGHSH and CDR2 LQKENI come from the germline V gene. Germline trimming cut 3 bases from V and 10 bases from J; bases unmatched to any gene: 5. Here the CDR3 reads CASSPGLGGEQFF. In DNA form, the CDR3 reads TGTGCCAGCTCACCGGGACTAGGGGGGGAGCAGTTCTTC.

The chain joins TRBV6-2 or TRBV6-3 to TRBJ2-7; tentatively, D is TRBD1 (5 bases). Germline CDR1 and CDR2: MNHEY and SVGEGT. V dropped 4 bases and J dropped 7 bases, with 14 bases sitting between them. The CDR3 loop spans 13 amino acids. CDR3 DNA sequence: TGTGCCAGCAGTTCCGTTGCCGCAGGGGAGCAGTACTTC. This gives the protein CASSSVAAGEQYF.

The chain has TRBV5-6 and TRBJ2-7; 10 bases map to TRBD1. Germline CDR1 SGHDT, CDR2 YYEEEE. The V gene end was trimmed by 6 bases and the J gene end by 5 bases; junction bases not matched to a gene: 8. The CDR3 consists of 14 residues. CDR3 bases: TGTGCCAGCAAGCCAATGGACAGGGGGGACGAGCAGTACTTC. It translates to CASKPMDRGDEQYF. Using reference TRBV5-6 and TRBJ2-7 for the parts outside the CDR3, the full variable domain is DAGVTQSPTHLIKTRGQQVTLRCSPKSGHDTVSWYQQALGQGPQFIFQYYEEEERQRGNFPDRFSGHQFPNYSSELNVNALLLGDSALYLCASKPMDRGDEQYFGPGTRLTVT.

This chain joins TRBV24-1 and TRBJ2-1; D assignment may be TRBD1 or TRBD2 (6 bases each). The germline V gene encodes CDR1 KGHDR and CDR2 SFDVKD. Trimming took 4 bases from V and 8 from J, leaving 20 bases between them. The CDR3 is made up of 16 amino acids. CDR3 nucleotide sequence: TGTGCCACCAGTGACTGGGGGGACACAGGTCTCGATGAGCAGTTCTTC. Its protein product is CATSDWGDTGLDEQFF.

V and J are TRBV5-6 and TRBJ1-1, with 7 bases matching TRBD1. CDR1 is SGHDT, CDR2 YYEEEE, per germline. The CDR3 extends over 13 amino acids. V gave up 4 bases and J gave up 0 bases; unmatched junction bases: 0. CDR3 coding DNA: TGTGCCAGCAGCGGACAGGTGAACACTGAAGCTTTCTTT. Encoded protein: CASSGQVNTEAFF. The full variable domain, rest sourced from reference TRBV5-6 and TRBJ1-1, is DAGVTQSPTHLIKTRGQQVTLRCSPKSGHDTVSWYQQALGQGPQFIFQYYEEEERQRGNFPDRFSGHQFPNYSSELNVNALLLGDSALYLCASSGQVNTEAFFGQGTRLTVV.

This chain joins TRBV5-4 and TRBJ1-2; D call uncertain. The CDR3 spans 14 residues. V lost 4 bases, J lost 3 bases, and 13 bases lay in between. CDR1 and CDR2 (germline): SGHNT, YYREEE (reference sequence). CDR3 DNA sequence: TGTGCCAGCAGCCTAAGAGGCATATACTATGGCTACACCTTC. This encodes CASSLRGIYYGYTF.

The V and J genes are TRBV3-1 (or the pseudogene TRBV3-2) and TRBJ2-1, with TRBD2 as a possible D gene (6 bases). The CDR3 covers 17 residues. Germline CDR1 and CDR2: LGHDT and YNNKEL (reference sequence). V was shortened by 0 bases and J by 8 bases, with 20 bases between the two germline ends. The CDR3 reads CASSQDQNGRDLDEQFF. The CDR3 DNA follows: TGTGCCAGCAGCCAAGATCAGAACGGGAGAGATTTAGATGAGCAGTTCTTC.

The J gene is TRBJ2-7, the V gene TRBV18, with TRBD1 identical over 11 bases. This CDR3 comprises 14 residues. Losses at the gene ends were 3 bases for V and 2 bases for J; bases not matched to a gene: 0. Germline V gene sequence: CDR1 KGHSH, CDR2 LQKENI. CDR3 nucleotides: TGTGCCAGCTCACCGGGACAGGGGGCCTACGAGCAGTACTTC. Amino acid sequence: CASSPGQGAYEQYF.

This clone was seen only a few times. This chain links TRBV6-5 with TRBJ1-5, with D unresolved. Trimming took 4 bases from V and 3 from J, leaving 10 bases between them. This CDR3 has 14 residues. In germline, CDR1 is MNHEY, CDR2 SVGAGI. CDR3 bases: TGTGCCAGCAGTTCCGGAGGGTACAATCAGCCCCAGCATTTT. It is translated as CASSSGGYNQPQHF.

The CDR3 DNA reads TGCAGTGCGAGTAGACTTCGAGAGCAGTTCTTC. It codes for CSASRLREQFF. The rearrangement joins TRBV20-1 to TRBJ2-1; D is ambiguous. Germline assignment: CDR1 DFQATT and CDR2 SNEGSKA (reference sequence). The CDR3 covers 11 residues. Trimming cost V 6 bases and J 10 bases, with 13 bases left between them.

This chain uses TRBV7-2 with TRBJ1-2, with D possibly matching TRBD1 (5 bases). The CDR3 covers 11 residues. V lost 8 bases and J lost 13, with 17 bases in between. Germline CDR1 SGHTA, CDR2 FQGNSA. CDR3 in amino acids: CASGSGATATF. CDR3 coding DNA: TGTGCCAGCGGCTCCGGGGCTACGGCCACCTTC.

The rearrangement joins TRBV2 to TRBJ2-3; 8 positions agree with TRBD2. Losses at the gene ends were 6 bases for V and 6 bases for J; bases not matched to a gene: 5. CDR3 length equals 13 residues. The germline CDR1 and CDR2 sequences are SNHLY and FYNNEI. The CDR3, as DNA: TGTGCCAGCAGGACGCCGGGAGGGGATACGCAGTATTTT. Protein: CASRTPGGDTQYF.

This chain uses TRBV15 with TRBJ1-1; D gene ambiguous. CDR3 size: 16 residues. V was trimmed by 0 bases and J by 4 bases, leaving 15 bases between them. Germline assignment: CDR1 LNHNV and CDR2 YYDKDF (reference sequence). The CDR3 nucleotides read TGTGCCACCAGCAGAGATGGCGAGTGGCGGAGCACTGAAGCTTTCTTT. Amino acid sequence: CATSRDGEWRSTEAFF.

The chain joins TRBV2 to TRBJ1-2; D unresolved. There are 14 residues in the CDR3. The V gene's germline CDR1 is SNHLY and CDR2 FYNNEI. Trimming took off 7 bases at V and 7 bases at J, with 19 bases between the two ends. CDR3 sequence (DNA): TGTGCCAGCACCGAGGAAGGGTCTAAGGGTGGCTACACCTTC. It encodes CASTEEGSKGGYTF.

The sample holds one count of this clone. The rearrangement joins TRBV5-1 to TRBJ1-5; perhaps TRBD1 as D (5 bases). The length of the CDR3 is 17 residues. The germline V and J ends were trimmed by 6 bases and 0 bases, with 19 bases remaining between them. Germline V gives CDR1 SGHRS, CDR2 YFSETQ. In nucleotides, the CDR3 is TGCGCCAGCACCCGGGGAGGGGAGGGATATAGCAATCAGCCCCAGCATTTT. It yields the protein CASTRGGEGYSNQPQHF.

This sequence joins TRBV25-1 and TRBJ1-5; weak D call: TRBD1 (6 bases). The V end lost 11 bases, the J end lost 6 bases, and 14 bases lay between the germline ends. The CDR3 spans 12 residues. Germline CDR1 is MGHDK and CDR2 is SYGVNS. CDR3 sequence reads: CAGRGACQPQHF. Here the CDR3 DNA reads TGTGCCGGAAGGGGGGCTTGTCAGCCCCAGCATTTT.

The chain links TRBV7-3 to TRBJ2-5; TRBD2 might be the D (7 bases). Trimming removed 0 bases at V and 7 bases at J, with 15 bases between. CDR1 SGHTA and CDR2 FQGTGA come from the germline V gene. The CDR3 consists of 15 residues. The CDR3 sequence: CASSLTGGVEGTQYF. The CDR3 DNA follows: TGTGCCAGCAGCTTAACAGGGGGGGTTGAAGGGACCCAGTACTTC.

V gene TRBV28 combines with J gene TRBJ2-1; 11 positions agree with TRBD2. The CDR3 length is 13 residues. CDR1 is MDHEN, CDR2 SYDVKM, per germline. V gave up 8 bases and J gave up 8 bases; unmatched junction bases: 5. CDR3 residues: CASSLAGGDEQFF. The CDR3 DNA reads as TGTGCCAGCTCGCTAGCGGGGGGCGATGAGCAGTTCTTC.

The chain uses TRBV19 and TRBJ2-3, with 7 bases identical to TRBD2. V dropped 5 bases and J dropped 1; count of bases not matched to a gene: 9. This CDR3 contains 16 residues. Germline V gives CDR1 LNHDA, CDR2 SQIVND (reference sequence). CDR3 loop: CASSRGLTSGTDTQYF. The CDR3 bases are TGTGCCAGTAGTCGCGGGCTCACTAGCGGCACAGATACGCAGTATTTT.

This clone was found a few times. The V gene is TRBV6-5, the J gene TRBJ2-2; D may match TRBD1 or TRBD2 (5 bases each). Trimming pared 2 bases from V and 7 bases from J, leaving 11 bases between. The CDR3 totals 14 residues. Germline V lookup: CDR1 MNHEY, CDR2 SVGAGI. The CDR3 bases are TGTGCCAGCAGTTACGGGACGTCCGGCGGGGAGCTGTTTTTT. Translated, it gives CASSYGTSGGELFF.

This chain's CDR3 is CASSTDRGSYTF. The CDR3 DNA reads TGTGCCAGCAGCACGGACAGGGGTAGCTACACCTTC. This chain links TRBV28 with TRBJ1-2; 9 bases match TRBD1. Germline V gives CDR1 MDHEN, CDR2 SYDVKM. The ends lost 6 bases at V and 9 bases at J; junction bases unmatched: 5. CDR3 length: 12 residues.

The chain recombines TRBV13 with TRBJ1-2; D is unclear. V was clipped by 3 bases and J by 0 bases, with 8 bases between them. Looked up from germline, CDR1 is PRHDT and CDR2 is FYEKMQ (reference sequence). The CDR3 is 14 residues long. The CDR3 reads CASSFGRANYGYTF. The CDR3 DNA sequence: TGTGCCAGCAGCTTCGGGAGGGCTAACTATGGCTACACCTTC. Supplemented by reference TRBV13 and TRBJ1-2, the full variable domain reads AAGVIQSPRHLIKEKRETATLKCYPIPRHDTVYWYQQGPGQDPQFLISFYEKMQSDKGSIPDRFSAQQFSDYHSELNMSSLELGDSALYFCASSFGRANYGYTFGSGTRLTVV.

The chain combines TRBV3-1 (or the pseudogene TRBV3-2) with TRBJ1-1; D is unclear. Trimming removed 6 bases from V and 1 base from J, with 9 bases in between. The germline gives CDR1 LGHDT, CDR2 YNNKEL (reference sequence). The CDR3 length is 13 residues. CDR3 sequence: CASSQTQNTEAFF. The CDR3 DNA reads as TGTGCCAGCAGTCAGACGCAGAACACTGAAGCTTTCTTT.

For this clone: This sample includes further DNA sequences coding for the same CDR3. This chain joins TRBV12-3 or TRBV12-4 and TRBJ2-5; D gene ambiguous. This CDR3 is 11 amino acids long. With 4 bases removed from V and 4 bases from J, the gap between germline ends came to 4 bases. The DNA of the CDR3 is TGTGCCAGCAGTTATCGAGAGACCCAGTACTTC. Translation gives CASSYRETQYF.

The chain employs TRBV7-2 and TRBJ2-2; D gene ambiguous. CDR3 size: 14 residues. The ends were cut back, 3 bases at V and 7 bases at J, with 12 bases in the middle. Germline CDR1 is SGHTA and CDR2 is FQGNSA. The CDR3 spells CASSFLGLNGELFF. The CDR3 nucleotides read TGTGCCAGCAGCTTCCTAGGCCTCAACGGGGAGCTGTTTTTT.